The sequence of this TCR beta chain was determined in a study of shared clonotypes between healthy human individuals. For the study at large: With ages of 18 to 49, the donors were two women and three men. Study-wide results and caveats: Represented diversity (both genetic and exposure-history) was limited by the small number of donors.

V gave up 5 bases and J gave up 1 base, with 9 bases separating them. CDR1 and CDR2 from the germline V gene are MDHEN and SYDVKM. This CDR3 is 14 amino acids long. Input per replicate PCR of unsorted PBMC was 300 ng DNA, corresponding to 25,000 to 30,000 T cell genomes. Only in-frame clones appear in the TCRdb table, and some are missing; sequencing was by immunoSEQ multiplex PCR. The repertoire holds about 510,000 clones, with around 74% as singletons. Notes on this clone: The antigen is unknown.

This chain connects TRBV28 to TRBJ1-5; D is unclear. This clonotype originated in a woman aged 40 to 50 in good health. Some clones in this sample may be carry-over from other donors' samples. Sequenced input: PBMCs. CDR3 sequence reads: CASSPHHSNQPQHF. The DNA of the CDR3 is TGTGCCAGCAGTCCCCACCACAGCAATCAGCCCCAGCATTTT.